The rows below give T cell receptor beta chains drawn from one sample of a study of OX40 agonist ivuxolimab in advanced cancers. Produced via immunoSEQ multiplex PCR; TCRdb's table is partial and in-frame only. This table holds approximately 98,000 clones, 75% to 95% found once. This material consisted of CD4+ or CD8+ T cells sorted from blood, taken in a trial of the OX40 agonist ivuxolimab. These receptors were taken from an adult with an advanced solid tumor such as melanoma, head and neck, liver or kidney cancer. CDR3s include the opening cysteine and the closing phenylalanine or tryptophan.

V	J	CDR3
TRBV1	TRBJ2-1	CTSSQGSRGGPRFNEQFF
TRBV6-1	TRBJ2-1	CATPGGPSYNEQFF
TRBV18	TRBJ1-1	CASSPRSPGTANTEAFF
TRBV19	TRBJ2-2	CASSTGGLAGEAGELFF
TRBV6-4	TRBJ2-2	CASGTGHGELFF
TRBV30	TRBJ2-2	CAWSRQGGELFF
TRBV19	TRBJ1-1	CASSTNGQGNTEAFF
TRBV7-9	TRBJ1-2	CASSLAGPRGYGYTF
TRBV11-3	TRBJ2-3	CASSLGTFTTDTQYF
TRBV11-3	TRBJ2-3	CASSPSGAGLGTDTQYF
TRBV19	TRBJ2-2	CASRFGLAGTGELFF
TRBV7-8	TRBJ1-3	CASSPLDSIGNTIYF
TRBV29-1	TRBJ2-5	CSVVARKETQYF
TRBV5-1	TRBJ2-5	CASSPPRGWAETQYF
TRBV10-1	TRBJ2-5	CASSDNRGETQYF
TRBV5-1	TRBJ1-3	CASSSGQPNSGNTIYF
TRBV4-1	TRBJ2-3	CASSQGQRRRGGHPTDTQYF
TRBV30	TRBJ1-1	CAWSEIQGSTEAFF
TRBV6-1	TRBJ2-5	CASSLIRETQYF
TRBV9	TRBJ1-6	CASSVGDNSPLHF
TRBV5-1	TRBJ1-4	CASSLTGAFNEKLFF
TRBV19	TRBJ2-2	CASSMRRSYTGELFF
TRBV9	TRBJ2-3	CASSVGGGPDTQYF
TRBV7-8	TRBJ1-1	CASSRTGPNTEAFF
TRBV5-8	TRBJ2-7	CASSLEWGGKDHEQYF
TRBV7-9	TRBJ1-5	CASSATGGGNQPQHF
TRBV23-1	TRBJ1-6	CASTLSWALNSPLHF
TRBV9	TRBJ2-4	CASSEGQDNIQYF
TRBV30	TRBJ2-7	CAWSGSFREQYF
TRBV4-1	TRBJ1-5	CASSQRQERNQPQHF
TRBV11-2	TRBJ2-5	CASSPFRWETQYF
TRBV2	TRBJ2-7	CASRVEIAGASYEQYF
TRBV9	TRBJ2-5	CASSVGALGGQETQYF
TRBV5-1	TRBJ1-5	CASSTTGNNQPQHF
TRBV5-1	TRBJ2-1	CASSPGHVGSYNEQFF
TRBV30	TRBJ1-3	CAWSDAGSTIYF
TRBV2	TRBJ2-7	CASSTAGTGLYEQYF
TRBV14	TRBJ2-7	CASSLRPGGLNEQYF
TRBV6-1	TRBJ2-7	CASRPRGQNYEQYF
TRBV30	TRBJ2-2	CARGFSGRGTGELFF
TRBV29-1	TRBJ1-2	CSVAVGEVGYTF
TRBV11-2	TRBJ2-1	CASSLLSTHEQFF
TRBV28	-	CASGGFYEQYF
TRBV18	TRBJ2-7	CASSPSEGPYEQYF
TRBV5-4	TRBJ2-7	CASSSPRDSAYEQYF
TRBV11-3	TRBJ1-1	CASSLSQGHTEAFF
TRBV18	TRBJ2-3	CASSGLAGADTQYF
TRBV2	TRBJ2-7	CASRFSGTAYEQYF
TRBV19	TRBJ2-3	CASSPQSALLDTQYF
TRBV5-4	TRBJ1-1	CASSHTMTAEAFF